Below, 29 T cell receptor beta chains from the same sample are listed, as sequenced in a study of CD8+CD57+ T cells in acquired aplastic anemia. Genomic DNA was employed as the template in profiling TCR beta VDJ and CDR3. One entry per CDR3 protein results from TCRdb running MiXCR on the reads. Of a few hundred thousand distinct CDR3 sequences in the sample, approximately 60% were seen once. Sequencing was carried out using sorted CD4+, CD8+, or CD8+CD57+ T cells (not recorded which) from PBMCs. These receptor sequences come from a human donor in good health.

The chain combines TRBV2 with TRBJ2-2, with D uncertain. Deletions cut 5 bases from V and 3 bases from J, with 13 bases between. Germline assignment: CDR1 SNHLY and CDR2 FYNNEI. CDR3 length equals 15 residues. The CDR3 DNA reads as TGTGCCAGCAGTTACCTGCGCAGTCACACCGGGGAGCTGTTTTTT. Translated: CASSYLRSHTGELFF.

This chain uses TRBV7-9 with TRBJ1-1; weak D call: TRBD1 (6 bases). Trimming took 11 bases from V and 3 from J, leaving 19 bases between them. This CDR3 has 14 residues. CDR1 is SEHNR and CDR2 is FQNEAQ in the germline V gene (reference sequence). The CDR3 protein is CAGGPLGFYTEAFF. CDR3 DNA: TGTGCCGGGGGCCCGTTGGGGTTCTACACTGAAGCTTTCTTT.

The chain employs TRBV2 and TRBJ2-1, with 8 bases fitting TRBD2. Trimming at V came to 6 bases and at J to 5 bases, leaving 9 bases not matched to a gene. The CDR3 runs 15 residues. Germline loops: CDR1 SNHLY, CDR2 FYNNEI. CDR3 sequence: CASRYSGSSHNEQFF. The CDR3 bases are TGTGCCAGCAGGTACAGCGGGAGTTCCCACAATGAGCAGTTCTTC.

The gene calls are TRBV7-9 and TRBJ1-2; unclear D gene. The CDR3 spans 15 residues. V gave up 4 bases and J gave up 2 bases, with 14 bases separating them. CDR1 SEHNR and CDR2 FQNEAQ come from the germline V gene (reference sequence). CDR3 coding DNA: TGTGCCAGCAGCTCGGTTGAAGGGTTAAACTATGGCTACACCTTC. This sequence encodes CASSSVEGLNYGYTF.

This clonotype was counted at least ten times. This chain links TRBV5-8 with TRBJ2-7; no reliable D call. Trimming left V 2 bases short and J 7 bases short, with 10 bases between. The CDR3 runs 12 residues. CDR1 is SGHTS, CDR2 YDEGEE, per germline. Here the CDR3 DNA reads TGTGCCAGCAGCTTTAGTCCGAGGGAGCAGTACTTC. Its protein is CASSFSPREQYF.

This chain joins TRBV7-2 and TRBJ2-7; the match to TRBD2 covers 12 bases. The V gene's germline CDR1 is SGHTA and CDR2 FQGNSA. The length of the CDR3 is 17 residues. V lost 6 bases to trimming and J lost 2 bases; unmatched junction nucleotides: 11. Written as DNA, the CDR3 is TGTGCCAGCAGTCGTCCCGGACTAGCGGGAACCACCTACGAGCAGTACTTC. This encodes CASSRPGLAGTTYEQYF.

Regarding this clonotype: A read error may produce the germline difference seen at one junction end. The chain's CDR3 is CASSLYRSSTDTQYF. DNA for the CDR3: TGCGCCAGCAGCCTCTACAGGAGTAGCACAGATACGCAGTATTTT. The V call is TRBV7-9, the J call TRBJ2-3, with TRBD1 as a possible D gene (5 bases). The CDR3 spans 15 residues. CDR1 and CDR2 from the germline V gene are SEHNR and FQNEAQ (reference sequence).

This clonotype was seen a single time. This sequence joins TRBV20-1 and TRBJ1-2; 8 bases map to TRBD1. This CDR3 has 15 residues. Per the germline V gene, CDR1 is DFQATT and CDR2 is SNEGSKA (reference sequence). V shed 0 bases and J 4 bases; nucleotides not matched to a gene: 7. This CDR3 is CSARDRETGVYGYTF. CDR3 DNA: TGCAGTGCTAGAGATCGCGAGACAGGGGTCTATGGCTACACCTTC.

CDR3 loop: CASSEGAGVNYEQYF. In DNA form, the CDR3 reads TGTGCCAGCAGTGAAGGGGCAGGGGTAAACTACGAGCAGTACTTC. The chain recombines TRBV25-1 with TRBJ2-7; D is perhaps TRBD1 (6 bases). V was trimmed by 2 bases and J by 3 bases, leaving 14 bases between them. The CDR3 is 15 residues long. The V gene's germline CDR1 is MGHDK and CDR2 SYGVNS.

Only one count was recorded for this clonotype. The chain uses TRBV6-5 and TRBJ2-3, with 8 positions matching TRBD1. Germline V lookup: CDR1 MNHEY, CDR2 SVGAGI. This CDR3 contains 15 residues. Trimming at V came to 6 bases and at J to 4 bases, leaving 9 bases not matched to a gene. The CDR3 reads CASRVDRGNPDTQYF. The CDR3 DNA is TGTGCCAGCAGGGTCGACAGGGGAAATCCAGATACGCAGTATTTT.

There are many counts of this clonotype. The chain carries TRBV6-1 and TRBJ1-2, with D possibly matching TRBD1 (6 bases). The germline V gene encodes CDR1 MNHNS and CDR2 SASEGT. Trimming cost V 5 bases and J 4 bases, with 11 bases left between them. The CDR3 length is 13 residues. CDR3 in DNA: TGTGCCAGCAGTACAGGGTTGGGCTATGGCTACACCTTC. Its protein product is CASSTGLGYGYTF.

The chain combines TRBV2 with TRBJ1-2, with D unclear. The V and J ends lost 8 bases and 5 bases respectively, with 15 bases between them. The CDR3 is made up of 13 amino acids. Germline CDR1 is SNHLY and CDR2 is FYNNEI. The CDR3 DNA follows: TGTGCCAGCGACCGGGCAGGCGCTTATGGCTACACCTTC. This translates into CASDRAGAYGYTF.

This sequence joins TRBV19 and TRBJ2-6; the D is unclear. The CDR3 spans 14 residues. V lost 10 bases and J lost 0, with 10 bases in between. CDR1 and CDR2 (germline): LNHDA, SQIVND (reference sequence). The CDR3 bases are TGTGCCACTAAAGGATTCTCTGGGGCCAACGTCCTGACTTTC. Translation: CATKGFSGANVLTF.

The chain is built from TRBV6-5 and TRBJ1-1; D is undetermined. Germline CDR1 and CDR2: MNHEY and SVGAGI. The V and J ends lost 5 bases and 2 bases respectively, with 9 bases between them. The CDR3 extends over 13 amino acids. CDR3 DNA: TGTGCCAGCAGTGGACCTTCCAACACTGAAGCTTTCTTT. It specifies CASSGPSNTEAFF.

The J gene is TRBJ2-3, the V gene TRBV15; D is undetermined. Germline V gene lookup returns CDR1 LNHNV and CDR2 YYDKDF (reference sequence). Trimming took off 5 bases at V and 0 bases at J, with 6 bases between the two ends. CDR3 length: 13 amino acids. The CDR3 loop is CATSGPSTDTQYF. For the CDR3, the DNA is TGTGCCACCAGCGGCCCTAGCACAGATACGCAGTATTTT. Full variable domain (outside the CDR3, taken from reference TRBV15 and TRBJ2-3): DAMVIQNPRYQVTQFGKPVTLSCSQTLNHNVMYWYQQKSSQAPKLLFHYYDKDFNNEADTPDNFQSRRPNTSFCFLDIRSPGLGDTAMYLCATSGPSTDTQYFGPGTRLTVL.

In this sample, this clonotype turned up many times. The chain employs TRBV6-6 and TRBJ1-4; 7 nucleotides align to TRBD1. Germline V gene sequence: CDR1 MNHNY, CDR2 SVGAGI (reference sequence). The trim removed 2 bases at V and 6 bases at J, leaving 6 bases unmatched. The CDR3 has 15 amino acids. The CDR3 region is CASSYPTGADEKLFF. In DNA, the CDR3 is TGTGCCAGCAGTTACCCAACAGGGGCCGATGAAAAACTGTTTTTT.

This rearrangement joins TRBV19 to TRBJ1-6; no clear D. The CDR3 covers 13 residues. Germline CDR1 reads LNHDA; CDR2 reads SQIVND (reference sequence). The V end lost 2 bases, the J end lost 5 bases, and 4 bases lay between the germline ends. As DNA, the CDR3 is TGTGCCAGTAGTATACAGGATAATTCACCCCTCCACTTT. Translated: CASSIQDNSPLHF.

This clonotype was counted ten times or more. V gene TRBV28 combines with J gene TRBJ1-1; TRBD1 might be the D (5 bases). This CDR3 comprises 14 residues. CDR1 and CDR2 from the germline V gene are MDHEN and SYDVKM. V was clipped by 3 bases and J by 0 bases, with 8 bases between them. CDR3: CASSLGGLNTEAFF. DNA of the CDR3: TGTGCCAGCAGTTTGGGGGGGTTGAACACTGAAGCTTTCTTT. Filled out from reference TRBV28 and TRBJ1-1, the complete variable domain reads DVKVTQSSRYLVKRTGEKVFLECVQDMDHENMFWYRQDPGLGLRLIYFSYDVKMKEKGDIPEGYSVSREKKERFSLILESASTNQTSMYLCASSLGGLNTEAFFGQGTRLTVV.

This clonotype was seen more than once but under ten times. This chain links TRBV2 with TRBJ1-6; D is ambiguous. The CDR3 sequence is 13 residues long. V lost 0 bases, J lost 9 bases, and 6 bases lay in between. Germline V lookup: CDR1 SNHLY, CDR2 FYNNEI. The CDR3 reads CASSEAGGSPLHF. CDR3 nucleotide sequence: TGTGCCAGCAGTGAAGCTGGTGGTTCACCCCTCCACTTT. The full variable domain, rest sourced from reference TRBV2 and TRBJ1-6, is EPEVTQTPSHQVTQMGQEVILRCVPISNHLYFYWYRQILGQKVEFLVSFYNNEISEKSEIFDDQFSVERPDGSNFTLKIRSTKLEDSAMYFCASSEAGGSPLHFGNGTRLTVT.

The chain couples TRBV7-9 to TRBJ2-3; D is perhaps TRBD1 (6 bases). The CDR3 contains 15 residues. Germline V gene data show CDR1 as SEHNR and CDR2 as FQNEAQ (reference sequence). Trimming pared 3 bases from V and 1 base from J, leaving 11 bases between. This CDR3 reads CASSFPGAGTDTQYF. The CDR3 DNA follows: TGTGCCAGCAGCTTCCCAGGGGCGGGCACAGATACGCAGTATTTT.

This clonotype appeared a few times. This rearrangement joins TRBV15 to TRBJ2-1; TRBD2 matches at 8 bases. The CDR3 is 14 amino acids. Germline V gene sequence: CDR1 LNHNV, CDR2 YYDKDF (reference sequence). Losses at the gene ends were 7 bases for V and 2 bases for J; bases not matched to a gene: 4. CDR3 DNA: TGTGCCACCAAGAACGGGAGGGCCTACAATGAGCAGTTCTTC. Amino acid sequence: CATKNGRAYNEQFF.

This clonotype was seen only a few times. The chain uses TRBV5-6 and TRBJ1-6; 11 nucleotides agree with TRBD1. The CDR3 loop spans 14 amino acids. CDR1 is SGHDT, CDR2 YYEEEE, per germline. Losses at the gene ends were 4 bases for V and 8 bases for J; bases not matched to a gene: 2. The CDR3 protein is CASSRDRGYSPLHF. The CDR3 DNA reads TGTGCCAGCAGCCGGGACAGGGGGTATTCACCCCTCCACTTT.

Ten or more counts support this clonotype. CDR3 sequence (DNA): TGTGCCAGCAGCTTAAACGCGGGAGGGGCAGATACGCAGTATTTT. It is translated as CASSLNAGGADTQYF. This chain joins TRBV7-8 and TRBJ2-3; 9 nucleotides agree with TRBD2. Germline V gives CDR1 SGHVS, CDR2 FQNEAQ. The CDR3 has 15 amino acids. The V segment lost 2 bases and the J segment 4 bases; nucleotides outside the gene matches: 4.

The chain employs TRBV12-5 and TRBJ2-5; tentative D call: TRBD1 (6 bases). V shed 3 bases and J shed 1 base, with 9 bases lying between them. The length of the CDR3 is 14 residues. Germline loops: CDR1 LGHNT, CDR2 FRNRAP. DNA for the CDR3: TGTGCTAGTGGTTTTTCGGACAGCCAAGAGACCCAGTACTTC. It translates to CASGFSDSQETQYF. Full variable domain (outside the CDR3, taken from reference TRBV12-5 and TRBJ2-5): DARVTQTPRHKVTEMGQEVTMRCQPILGHNTVFWYRQTMMQGLELLAYFRNRAPLDDSGMPKDRFSAEMPDATLATLKIQPSEPRDSAVYFCASGFSDSQETQYFGPGTRLLVL.

The rearrangement joins TRBV9 to TRBJ1-1; D is ambiguous. This CDR3 spans 14 amino acids. Trimming shortened V by 1 base and J by 1 base, and 8 bases separated the two germline ends. CDR1 and CDR2 (germline): SGDLS, YYNGEE. The CDR3 is CASSVIVGNTEAFF. In DNA form, the CDR3 reads TGTGCCAGCAGCGTAATCGTCGGGAACACTGAAGCTTTCTTT.

This rearrangement joins TRBV29-1 to TRBJ2-7; TRBD2 matches 10 bases. The CDR3 is made up of 16 amino acids. The germline V gene has CDR1 SQVTM and CDR2 ANQGSEA. J lost 7 bases, V lost 3 bases, and 15 bases had no gene match. This chain's CDR3 is CSVDKGVSGGLREQYF. The DNA for the CDR3 is TGCAGCGTTGATAAGGGAGTTAGCGGGGGGCTTCGGGAGCAGTACTTC.

This chain links TRBV20-1 with TRBJ2-7; 8 bases align to TRBD1. This CDR3 is built from 16 residues. Trimming cost V 0 bases and J 3 bases; bases outside gene matches: 10. The germline V gene has CDR1 DFQATT and CDR2 SNEGSKA (reference sequence). The CDR3, as DNA: TGCAGTGCTAGAGACTATCGGACAGGGACCATCTACGAGCAGTACTTC. It is translated as CSARDYRTGTIYEQYF.

The gene calls are TRBV7-9 and TRBJ2-1; the D gene could be TRBD1 or TRBD2 (6 bases each). With 1 base removed from V and 4 bases from J, the gap between germline ends came to 11 bases. The CDR3 loop spans 15 amino acids. The germline CDR1 and CDR2 sequences are SEHNR and FQNEAQ (reference sequence). The CDR3 DNA follows: TGTGCCAGCAGCTTAGACGGGGGCCGGTACAATGAGCAGTTCTTC. It specifies CASSLDGGRYNEQFF. Full variable domain (missing parts from reference TRBV7-9 and TRBJ2-1): DTGVSQNPRHKITKRGQNVTFRCDPISEHNRLYWYRQTLGQGPEFLTYFQNEAQLEKSRLLSDRFSAERPKGSFSTLEIQRTEQGDSAMYLCASSLDGGRYNEQFFGPGTRLTVL.

This clonotype was counted only a few times. This chain links TRBV24-1 with TRBJ2-1; 12 bases are shared with TRBD1. CDR3 length: 15 amino acids. V gave up 3 bases and J gave up 10 bases; unmatched junction bases: 6. CDR1 is KGHDR and CDR2 is SFDVKD in the germline V gene. CDR3 DNA: TGTGCCACCAGTGATCCGGGACAGGGGGCAGGGGAGCAGTTCTTC. It encodes CATSDPGQGAGEQFF.